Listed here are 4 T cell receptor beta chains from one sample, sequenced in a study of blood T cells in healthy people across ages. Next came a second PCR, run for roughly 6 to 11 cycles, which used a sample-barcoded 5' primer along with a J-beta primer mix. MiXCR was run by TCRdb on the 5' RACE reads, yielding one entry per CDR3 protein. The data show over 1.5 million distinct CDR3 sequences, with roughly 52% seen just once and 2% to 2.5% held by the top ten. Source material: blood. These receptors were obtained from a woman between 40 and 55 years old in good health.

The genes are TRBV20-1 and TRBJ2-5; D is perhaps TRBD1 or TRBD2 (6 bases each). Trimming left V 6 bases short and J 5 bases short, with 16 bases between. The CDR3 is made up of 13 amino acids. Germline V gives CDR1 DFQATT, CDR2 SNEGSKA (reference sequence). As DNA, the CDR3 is TGCAGTGCCTCCTTTCAGGGGAGGGAGACCCAGTACTTC. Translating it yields CSASFQGRETQYF.

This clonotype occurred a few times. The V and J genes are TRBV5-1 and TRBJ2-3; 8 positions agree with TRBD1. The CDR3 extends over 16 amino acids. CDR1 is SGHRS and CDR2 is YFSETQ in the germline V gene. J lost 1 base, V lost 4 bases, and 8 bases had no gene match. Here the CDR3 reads CASSPGTGQRTDTQYF. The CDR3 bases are TGCGCCAGCAGCCCAGGGACAGGTCAGCGCACAGATACGCAGTATTTT.

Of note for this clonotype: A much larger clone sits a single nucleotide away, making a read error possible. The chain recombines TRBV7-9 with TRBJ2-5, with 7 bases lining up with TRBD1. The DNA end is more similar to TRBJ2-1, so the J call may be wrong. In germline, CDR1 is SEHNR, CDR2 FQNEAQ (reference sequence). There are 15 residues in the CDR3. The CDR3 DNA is TGTGCCAGCAGCCCAAGACAGGGAAGGCAAGAGACCCAGTTCTTC. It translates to CASSPRQGRQETQFF.

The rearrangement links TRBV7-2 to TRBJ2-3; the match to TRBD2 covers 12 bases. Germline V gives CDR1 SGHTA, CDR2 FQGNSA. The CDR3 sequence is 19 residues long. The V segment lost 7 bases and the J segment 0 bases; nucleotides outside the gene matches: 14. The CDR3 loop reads CASTQTGTSGFSSTDTQYF. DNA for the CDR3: TGTGCCAGCACCCAAACGGGGACTAGCGGGTTCTCTAGCACAGATACGCAGTATTTT.